The 12 T cell receptor beta chains below come from one sample, sequenced in a study of cytomegalovirus exposure and HLA in healthy donors. PCR primers comprised 60 Vbeta and 13 Jbeta primers. The method was immunoSEQ multiplex PCR; TCRdb's version includes in-frame clones alone and lacks a portion of them. This sample has 180,000 or so clones, with about four fifths found just once. The source material was PBMCs. The origin of the receptors is a woman aged 50 to 60 in good health and CMV-seronegative.

The V gene is TRBV18, the J gene TRBJ2-3, with D uncertain. V was clipped by 3 bases and J by 4 bases, with 8 bases between them. CDR1 is KGHSH, CDR2 LQKENI, per germline. This CDR3 has 13 residues. The CDR3 protein is CASSPSSADTQYF. In DNA form, the CDR3 reads TGTGCCAGCTCACCTTCATCGGCAGATACGCAGTATTTT.

The chain has TRBV19 and TRBJ1-1, with unresolved D. CDR1 and CDR2 from the germline V gene are LNHDA and SQIVND (reference sequence). The CDR3 consists of 13 residues. Trimming cost V 1 base and J 2 bases, with 5 bases left between them. The CDR3 coding sequence is TGTGCCAGTAGTATAGGGACTAACACTGAAGCTTTCTTT. Amino acids: CASSIGTNTEAFF. The complete variable domain, with remaining parts taken from reference TRBV19 and TRBJ1-1, reads DGGITQSPKYLFRKEGQNVTLSCEQNLNHDAMYWYRQDPGQGLRLIYYSQIVNDFQKGDIAEGYSVSREKKESFPLTVTSAQKNPTAFYLCASSIGTNTEAFFGQGTRLTVV.

This rearrangement joins TRBV11-2 to TRBJ2-7, with D tentatively TRBD2 (6 bases). The V gene's germline CDR1 is SGHAT and CDR2 FQNNGV. The ends were cut back, 3 bases at V and 5 bases at J, with 14 bases in the middle. CDR3 size: 14 residues. The CDR3 region has the DNA TGTGCCAGCAGCTTTCGGGGGAACGTTAACGAGCAGTACTTC. Translating gives CASSFRGNVNEQYF.

V is TRBV5-1 and J is TRBJ2-2, with a weak D call TRBD2 (6 bases). V lost 0 bases and J lost 5, with 8 bases in between. This CDR3 comprises 14 residues. Germline CDR1 SGHRS, CDR2 YFSETQ. CDR3 DNA sequence: TGCGCCAGCAGCTTGGTAGCGGCTACCGGGGAGCTGTTTTTT. It specifies CASSLVAATGELFF.

About this clone: One end of the junction varies from germline; a read error may be responsible. The chain couples TRBV7-9 to TRBJ2-1; 15 bases line up with TRBD2. Germline CDR1 reads SEHNR; CDR2 reads FQNEAQ (reference sequence). This CDR3 comprises 15 residues. CDR3 bases: TGTGCCAGCAGCGAATCCGGGACTAGCGGGAGGCCCCCCGTCTTC. Translation gives CASSESGTSGRPPVF.

A few counts support this clone. One end of the junction is discordant with germline, which a read error may explain. V is TRBV7-9 and J is TRBJ1-1, with a tentative D call TRBD1 (6 bases). Germline V CDR1 and CDR2: SEHNR, FQNEAQ (reference sequence). The CDR3 totals 14 residues. CDR3 nucleotide sequence: TGTTCCAGCAACATGGGACAAACGAACACTGAAGCTTTCTTT. It codes for CSSNMGQTNTEAFF.

The chain employs TRBV6-6 and TRBJ1-6; D may be TRBD1 (5 bases). The CDR3 is made up of 15 amino acids. Germline CDR1 MNHNY, CDR2 SVGAGI (reference sequence). V lost 6 bases, J lost 9 bases, and 18 bases lay in between. This CDR3 reads CASRPEAGFSSPLHF. The DNA for the CDR3 is TGTGCCAGCAGACCCGAGGCAGGGTTTAGTTCACCCCTCCACTTT.

The rearrangement links TRBV9 to TRBJ2-1, with 8 bases lining up with TRBD1. Per the germline V gene, CDR1 is SGDLS and CDR2 is YYNGEE. Trimming at V came to 2 bases and at J to 4 bases, leaving 8 bases not matched to a gene. This CDR3 comprises 16 residues. The CDR3 DNA reads TGTGCCAGCAGCGTGGTCGACAGGGGAGGTTACAATGAGCAGTTCTTC. It is translated as CASSVVDRGGYNEQFF.

A word on this clone: The junction does not match germline at one end; this may be a read error. CDR3 loop: CASSLDTTTDTQYF. The CDR3 DNA is TGTGCCAGCAGCTTGGACACCACCACAGATACGCAGTATTTC. The chain couples TRBV5-4 to TRBJ2-3; D gene unclear. The CDR3 consists of 14 residues. CDR1 and CDR2 (germline): SGHNT, YYREEE (reference sequence).

A note on this clone: The junction does not match germline at one end; this may be a read error. This chain links TRBV7-9 with TRBJ2-5; D ambiguous. Germline CDR1 SEHNR, CDR2 FQNEAQ (reference sequence). The CDR3 extends over 12 amino acids. Here the CDR3 reads CSSSIYQETQYF. In DNA, the CDR3 is TGTTCCAGCAGCATATACCAAGAGACCCAGTACTTC. Combining the CDR3 with reference TRBV7-9 and TRBJ2-5 gives the whole variable domain DTGVSQNPRHKITKRGQNVTFRCDPISEHNRLYWYRQTLGQGPEFLTYFQNEAQLEKSRLLSDRFSAERPKGSFSTLEIQRTEQGDSAMYLCSSSIYQETQYFGPGTRLLVL.

This chain connects TRBV30 to TRBJ1-5, with 11 bases that match TRBD1. This CDR3 region has 15 residues. Germline V CDR1 and CDR2: GTSNPN, SVGIG (reference sequence). V lost 1 base, J lost 7 bases, and 6 bases stayed unmatched. The CDR3 DNA follows: TGTGCCTGGAGTGGGGGACAGGGGGTACGACAGCCCCAGCATTTT. Protein: CAWSGGQGVRQPQHF.

The genes are TRBV6-5 and TRBJ2-2; tentatively, D is TRBD2 (5 bases). The CDR3 runs to 15 residues. Between the trimmed V and J ends, which lost 5 bases and 5 bases, there was a span of 15 bases. The germline gives CDR1 MNHEY, CDR2 SVGAGI. DNA for the CDR3: TGTGCCAGCAGTCCCGTGGGCGGGCCGACCGGGGAGCTGTTTTTT. Its protein product is CASSPVGGPTGELFF.